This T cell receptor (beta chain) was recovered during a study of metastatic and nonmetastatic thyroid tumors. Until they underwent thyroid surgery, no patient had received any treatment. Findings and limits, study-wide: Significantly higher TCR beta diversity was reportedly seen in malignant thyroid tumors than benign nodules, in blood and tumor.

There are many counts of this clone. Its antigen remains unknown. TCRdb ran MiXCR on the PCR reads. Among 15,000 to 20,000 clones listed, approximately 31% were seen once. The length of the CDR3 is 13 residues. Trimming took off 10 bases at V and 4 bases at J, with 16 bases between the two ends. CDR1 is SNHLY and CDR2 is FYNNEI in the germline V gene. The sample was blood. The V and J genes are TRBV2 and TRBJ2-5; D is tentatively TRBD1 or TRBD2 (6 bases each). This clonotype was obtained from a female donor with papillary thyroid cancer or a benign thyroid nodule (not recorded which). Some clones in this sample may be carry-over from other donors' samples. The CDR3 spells CATRRGVAETQYF. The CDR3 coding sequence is TGTGCCACCCGGAGGGGGGTAGCAGAGACCCAGTACTTC.